The following is a TCR beta chain sequence with its context. With 2 bases clipped from V and 1 base from J, the junction kept 9 bases outside the gene matches. The V gene's germline CDR1 is MNHNY and CDR2 SVGAGI (reference sequence). The CDR3 totals 17 residues. This specimen comes from a study of spatial heterogeneity in lung cancer. As for the study in general: Median follow-up for sequenced PBMC samples was about two years after resection, when such samples existed. Raw reads contained each unique TCR and UMI combination more than ten times on average.

Regarding time point: blood at routine non-recurrence follow-up after resection. Tumor, nontumor lung or frozen PBMC supplied whole RNA that was sequenced unsorted. MiXCR, run by TCRdb on the 5' RACE reads, gives a single entry per CDR3 protein. The sample yields some 110,000 distinct CDR3 sequences, approximately 12% seen once. This specimen was PBMCs, taken at follow-up. This sequence originates from a male donor with early-stage non-small cell lung cancer. The chain carries TRBV6-6 and TRBJ2-5; 8 bases match TRBD2. The CDR3 spells CASSYPQESGGQETQYF. The CDR3 DNA follows: TGTGCCAGCAGTTACCCCCAGGAAAGCGGGGGCCAAGAGACCCAGTACTTC.